The 21 T cell receptor beta chains listed next were all sequenced from one sample in a study of CD8 T cell repertoires and HIV-1 epitope variants. Sequencing was performed with immunoSEQ multiplex PCR; in TCRdb, only in-frame clones are kept and a portion is missing. The table shows over 6,000 clones, with roughly two thirds occurring only once. The antigens these receptors bind are not known. The specimen was cultured CD8+ T cells derived from PBMCs. Every receptor here comes from a male donor with HIV.

V is TRBV20-1 and J is TRBJ2-7; D is unresolved. The germline V gene encodes CDR1 DFQATT and CDR2 SNEGSKA (reference sequence). The CDR3 loop spans 10 amino acids. V lost 0 bases, J lost 6 bases, and 3 bases lay in between. The CDR3, as DNA: TGCAGTGCTAGAGATGGCGAGCAGTACTTC. Translating gives CSARDGEQYF.

The DNA for the CDR3 is TGCGCCAGCAGCTTGGCTCTGGGGGCAGGCACTGAAGCTTTCTTT. Its translation is CASSLALGAGTEAFF. The V gene is TRBV5-1, the J gene TRBJ1-1; weak D call: TRBD1 (6 bases). Trimming removed 0 bases at V and 4 bases at J, with 13 bases between. The CDR3 contains 15 residues. Germline V gives CDR1 SGHRS, CDR2 YFSETQ.

This sequence joins TRBV29-1 and TRBJ1-4; D perhaps matches TRBD1 (6 bases). Looked up from germline, CDR1 is SQVTM and CDR2 is ANQGSEA. CDR3 length equals 15 residues. V lost 6 bases and J lost 2, with 16 bases in between. CDR3 loop: CSVTGQYETNEKLFF. Here the CDR3 DNA reads TGCAGCGTCACAGGACAGTACGAGACTAATGAAAAACTGTTTTTT. The full variable domain, with the rest looked up from reference TRBV29-1 and TRBJ1-4, is SAVISQKPSRDICQRGTSLTIQCQVDSQVTMMFWYRQQPGQSLTLIATANQGSEATYESGFVIDKFPISRPNLTFSTLTVSNMSPEDSSIYLCSVTGQYETNEKLFFGSGTQLSVL.

The gene calls are TRBV28 and TRBJ1-2; tentatively, D is TRBD1 (6 bases). Germline CDR1 reads MDHEN; CDR2 reads SYDVKM. CDR3 length equals 13 residues. The germline V and J ends were trimmed by 3 bases and 6 bases, with 11 bases remaining between them. CDR3 bases: TGTGCCAGCAGTTTCTACGCAGGGGATGGCTACACCTTC. It specifies CASSFYAGDGYTF.

The J gene is TRBJ1-2, the V gene TRBV2; 7 bases fit TRBD1. The CDR3 has 15 amino acids. The trim removed 6 bases at V and 3 bases at J, leaving 10 bases unmatched. The germline CDR1 and CDR2 sequences are SNHLY and FYNNEI. The chain's CDR3 is CASRANRGIHYGYTF. As DNA, the CDR3 is TGTGCCAGCAGGGCTAACAGGGGAATCCACTATGGCTACACCTTC.

In this sample, this clone turned up a few times. This sequence joins TRBV7-8 and TRBJ2-1, with D uncertain. V lost 1 base and J 0 bases, leaving 13 bases between the germline ends. Per germline, CDR1 SGHVS and CDR2 FQNEAQ. The CDR3 runs 17 residues. The CDR3 bases are TGTGCCAGCAGCTTAGTAATCGGCAGGTCCTCCTACAATGAGCAGTTCTTC. Translation: CASSLVIGRSSYNEQFF. Filled out from reference TRBV7-8 and TRBJ2-1, the complete variable domain reads GAGVSQSPRYKVAKRGQDVALRCDPISGHVSLFWYQQALGQGPEFLTYFQNEAQLDKSGLPSDRFFAERPEGSVSTLKIQRTQQEDSAVYLCASSLVIGRSSYNEQFFGPGTRLTVL.

J is TRBJ2-5 and V is TRBV18; D gene ambiguous. The germline gives CDR1 KGHSH, CDR2 LQKENI. This CDR3 has 16 amino acids. The ends were cut back, 1 base at V and 1 base at J, with 13 bases in the middle. The DNA for the CDR3 is TGTGCCAGCTCACCACAGGACCCGGGTCCCCAAGAGACCCAGTACTTC. Its protein is CASSPQDPGPQETQYF.

The gene calls are TRBV2 and TRBJ2-1; perhaps TRBD2 as D (5 bases). Germline V gene sequence: CDR1 SNHLY, CDR2 FYNNEI. CDR3 length: 17 amino acids. Trimming left V 7 bases short and J 1 base short, with 20 bases between. This CDR3 reads CASITPRRGISYNEQFF. DNA for the CDR3: TGTGCCAGCATTACCCCCCGGAGAGGGATATCCTACAATGAGCAGTTCTTC.

The chain recombines TRBV6-1 with TRBJ1-2; TRBD1 is a possible D gene (6 bases). The germline V gene encodes CDR1 MNHNS and CDR2 SASEGT. Trimming removed 3 bases at V and 5 bases at J, with 10 bases between. This CDR3 region has 13 residues. CDR3 sequence: CASSDTGPYGYTF. The CDR3 nucleotides are TGTGCCAGCAGTGATACAGGGCCATATGGCTACACCTTC.

This clone has only one observation. The V and J genes are TRBV10-1 and TRBJ1-4; no clear D. Germline V gene sequence: CDR1 WNHNN, CDR2 SYGVQD (reference sequence). The CDR3 runs to 15 residues. Trimming removed 0 bases from V and 4 bases from J, with 9 bases in between. In nucleotides, the CDR3 is TGCGCCAGCAGTGAGTCGGGCACGTTTAATGAAAAACTGTTTTTT. This encodes CASSESGTFNEKLFF.

The rearrangement uses TRBV9 and TRBJ1-2; no reliable D call. The CDR3 has 13 residues. Trimming left V 2 bases short and J 0 bases short, with 5 bases between. The germline V gene encodes CDR1 SGDLS and CDR2 YYNGEE. The CDR3 DNA is TGTGCCAGCAGCGTCGGGACTAACTATGGCTACACCTTC. This encodes CASSVGTNYGYTF.

The V and J genes are TRBV19 and TRBJ2-7; D ambiguous. Deletions cut 4 bases from V and 0 bases from J, with 7 bases between. The CDR3 spans 13 residues. Germline CDR1 LNHDA, CDR2 SQIVND (reference sequence). The CDR3 sequence is CASSTDGSYEQYF. Written as DNA, the CDR3 is TGTGCCAGTAGTACGGACGGCTCCTACGAGCAGTACTTC. The whole variable domain, remainder taken from reference TRBV19 and TRBJ2-7, is DGGITQSPKYLFRKEGQNVTLSCEQNLNHDAMYWYRQDPGQGLRLIYYSQIVNDFQKGDIAEGYSVSREKKESFPLTVTSAQKNPTAFYLCASSTDGSYEQYFGPGTRLTVT.

This chain links TRBV9 with TRBJ2-3, with unresolved D. Germline CDR1 reads SGDLS; CDR2 reads YYNGEE. V shed 3 bases and J shed 1 base, with 12 bases lying between them. The CDR3 totals 15 residues. The CDR3 nucleotides read TGTGCCAGCAGCGGGTGGGGATTAGGCACAGATACGCAGTATTTT. Its protein product is CASSGWGLGTDTQYF.

The chain uses TRBV5-5 and TRBJ2-7; 8 bases match TRBD2. The CDR3 extends over 15 amino acids. In germline, CDR1 is SGHKS, CDR2 YYEKEE (reference sequence). V was clipped by 0 bases and J by 6 bases; unmatched bases: 8. The CDR3 loop reads CASSLDLAGLAEQYF. CDR3 nucleotides: TGTGCCAGCAGCTTGGATTTAGCGGGACTGGCCGAGCAGTACTTC.

V is TRBV30 and J is TRBJ1-2; weak D call: TRBD1 (5 bases). Trimming stripped 2 bases from V and 1 base from J, with 14 bases between. Germline CDR1 reads GTSNPN; CDR2 reads SVGIG (reference sequence). The CDR3 runs 15 residues. CDR3 sequence (DNA): TGTGCCTGGAGTTCCAGTGGAGGGGATAACTATGGCTACACCTTC. Translated: CAWSSSGGDNYGYTF. The whole variable domain, filled in from reference TRBV30 and TRBJ1-2, reads SQTIHQWPATLVQPVGSPLSLECTVEGTSNPNLYWYRQAAGRGLQLLFYSVGIGQISSEVPQNLSASRPQDRQFILSSKKLLLSDSGFYLCAWSSSGGDNYGYTFGSGTRLTVV.

This clone turned up a few times. This sequence joins TRBV5-6 and TRBJ2-7, with D hard to call. The germline gives CDR1 SGHDT, CDR2 YYEEEE. The CDR3 is 14 amino acids. The ends were cut back, 0 bases at V and 2 bases at J, with 9 bases in the middle. The CDR3 loop is CASSLAGSAYEQYF. Written as DNA, the CDR3 is TGTGCCAGCAGCTTGGCCGGCAGCGCCTACGAGCAGTACTTC.

The table lists this clone with a few counts. V gene TRBV13 combines with J gene TRBJ1-1, with 12 bases aligning to TRBD1. From germline, CDR1 is PRHDT and CDR2 FYEKMQ (reference sequence). This CDR3 contains 15 residues. The V segment lost 4 bases and the J segment 4 bases; nucleotides outside the gene matches: 4. This chain's CDR3 is CASSSGQGAGTEAFF. The CDR3 nucleotides are TGTGCCAGCAGCTCGGGACAGGGGGCGGGCACTGAAGCTTTCTTT.

The chain has TRBV28 and TRBJ1-1, with D uncertain. V was trimmed by 2 bases and J by 0 bases, leaving 13 bases between them. The length of the CDR3 is 16 residues. Germline V CDR1 and CDR2: MDHEN, SYDVKM. Here the CDR3 DNA reads TGTGCCAGCAGTTTACCAGAGGTGGGGATGAACACTGAAGCTTTCTTT. It codes for CASSLPEVGMNTEAFF.

The chain has TRBV6-5 and TRBJ1-2, with TRBD1 matching 8 bases. The V and J ends lost 7 bases and 8 bases, in that order; junction bases with no gene match: 0. There are 10 residues in the CDR3. Germline lookup yields CDR1 MNHEY and CDR2 SVGAGI. CDR3 sequence reads: CASNRGGYTF. In nucleotides, the CDR3 is TGTGCCAGCAACAGGGGGGGCTACACCTTC.

The CDR3 reads CASSPTNTDTQYF. The CDR3 DNA sequence: TGTGCCAGCTCACCAACTAACACAGATACGCAGTATTTT. The V call is TRBV18, the J call TRBJ2-3; no firm D call. CDR1 is KGHSH and CDR2 is LQKENI in the germline V gene. With 2 bases removed from V and 2 bases from J, the gap between germline ends came to 5 bases. The CDR3 sequence is 13 residues long. Full variable domain (rest looked up from reference TRBV18 and TRBJ2-3): NAGVMQNPRHLVRRRGQEARLRCSPMKGHSHVYWYRQLPEEGLKFMVYLQKENIIDESGMPKERFSAEFPKEGPSILRIQQVVRGDSAAYFCASSPTNTDTQYFGPGTRLTVL.

The V gene is TRBV5-4, the J gene TRBJ2-5; the D is unclear. CDR3 length equals 10 residues. The germline V gene encodes CDR1 SGHNT and CDR2 YYREEE (reference sequence). The V end lost 9 bases, the J end lost 5 bases, and 8 bases lay between the germline ends. The CDR3 DNA sequence: TGTGCCACCCCAGCGGAGACCCAGTACTTC. Its translation: CATPAETQYF. The full variable domain, completed using reference TRBV5-4 and TRBJ2-5, is ETGVTQSPTHLIKTRGQQVTLRCSSQSGHNTVSWYQQALGQGPQFIFQYYREEENGRGNFPPRFSGLQFPNYSSELNVNALELDDSALYLCATPAETQYFGPGTRLLVL.